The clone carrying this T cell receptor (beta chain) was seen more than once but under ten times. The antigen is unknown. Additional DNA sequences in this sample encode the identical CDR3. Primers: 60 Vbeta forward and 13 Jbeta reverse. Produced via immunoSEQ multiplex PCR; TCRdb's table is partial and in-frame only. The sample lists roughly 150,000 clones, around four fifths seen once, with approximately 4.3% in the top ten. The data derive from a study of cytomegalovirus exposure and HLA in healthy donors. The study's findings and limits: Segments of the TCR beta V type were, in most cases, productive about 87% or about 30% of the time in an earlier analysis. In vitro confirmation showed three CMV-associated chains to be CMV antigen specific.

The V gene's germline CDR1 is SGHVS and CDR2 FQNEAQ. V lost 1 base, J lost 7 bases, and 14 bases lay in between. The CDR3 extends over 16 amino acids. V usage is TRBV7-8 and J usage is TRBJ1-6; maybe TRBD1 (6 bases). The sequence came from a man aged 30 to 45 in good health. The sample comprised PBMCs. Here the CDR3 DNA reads TGTGCCAGCAGCTTAGGTTCAGGACAGACAAATTCACCCCTCCACTTT. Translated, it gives CASSLGSGQTNSPLHF.